The entry below gives a single T cell receptor (beta chain) sequence along with its context. Its specificity is unknown. The sample belongs to a study of shared clonotypes between healthy human individuals. The protocol was immunoSEQ multiplex PCR, while the TCRdb copy is restricted to in-frame clones and leaves out a portion. This sample has about a million clones, with roughly 80% found just once. CDR1 and CDR2 (germline): DFQATT, SNEGSKA (reference sequence). CDR3 length: 10 residues. Trimming stripped 2 bases from V and 16 bases from J, with 12 bases between. Study observations and caveats: Researchers sampled only blood; tissue repertoires likely differ.

This chain uses TRBV20-1 with TRBJ2-1; D gene uncertain. The sequencing input was memory CD4+ T cells from PBMCs. As for subset: CD45RA-negative fraction. The clonotype comes from a man aged 18-30 years in good health. Some clones in this sample may be carry-over from other donors' samples. CDR3 sequence: CSARKEVSFF. DNA of the CDR3: TGCAGTGCTAGAAAGGAAGTGTCCTTCTTC.